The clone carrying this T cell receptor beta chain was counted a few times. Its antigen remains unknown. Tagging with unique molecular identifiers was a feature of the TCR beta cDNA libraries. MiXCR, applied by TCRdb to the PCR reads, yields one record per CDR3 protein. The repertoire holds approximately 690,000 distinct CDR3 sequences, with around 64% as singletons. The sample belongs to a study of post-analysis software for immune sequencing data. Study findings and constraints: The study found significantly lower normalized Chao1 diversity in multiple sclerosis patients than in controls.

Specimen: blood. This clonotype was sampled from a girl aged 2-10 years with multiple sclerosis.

In DNA, the CDR3 is TGTGCCAGCAGTTACTGGCGCGGGAGTGGGAATGAGCAGTTCTTC. Translating it yields CASSYWRGSGNEQFF. This chain connects TRBV6-6 to TRBJ2-1, with 7 bases identical to TRBD2. V lost 1 base to trimming and J lost 7 bases; unmatched junction nucleotides: 7. Germline CDR1 MNHNY, CDR2 SVGAGI (reference sequence). The CDR3 is 15 residues long.